The rows below give T cell receptor beta chains drawn from one sample of a study of shared clonotypes between healthy human individuals. TCRdb's copy holds only in-frame clones and misses some; the assay was immunoSEQ multiplex PCR. The sample has some 1.5 million clones; roughly 98% are singletons. Sequenced: naive CD4+ T cells sorted from blood. The source of these receptors is a man aged 25-45 years in good health. Both conserved end residues are trimmed from each CDR3. The D gene is left open where the match is weak.

D | V | CDR3
NA | TRBV18 | ASSRNTGLGTEAF
NA | TRBV9 | ASSVVWGSTDTQY
NA | TRBV7-8 | ASSSQGRGANVLT
NA | TRBV5-4 | ASSYGGINQPQH
NA | TRBV4-1 | ASSQGFTGKPYEQY
NA | TRBV5-6 | ASNRDMGFVSYNEQF
NA | TRBV6-5 | ASSSTGVSGNTIY
NA | TRBV7-2 | ASLQRAWGEQY
NA | TRBV15 | ATSRLILGYEQY
NA | TRBV7-9 | ASSLGAGARNQPQH
TRBD1 | TRBV30 | AWSRGTGGTEAF
NA | TRBV14 | ASGDTTWEQF
NA | TRBV29-1 | SAASGPRTGELF
TRBD1 | TRBV5-1 | ASSLVDRVNNEQF
NA | TRBV5-4 | ASSLAGGSYEQY
NA | TRBV5-1 | ASSLYGPSTDTQY
NA | TRBV19 | ASRGGALTNTGELF
NA | TRBV18 | ASSPLSVEETQY
NA | TRBV9 | ASSGDTLQETQY
NA | TRBV18 | ASSPGQPNQPQH
NA | TRBV27 | ASSSFAIQGGGYT
NA | TRBV5-1 | ASSLGTPNYGYT
TRBD1 | TRBV6-1 | ASSEGTGNQPQH
NA | TRBV7-8 | ASSLGKNTEAF
NA | TRBV18 | ASSPGSGEGQQY
NA | TRBV29-1 | SGAFGAYEQY
TRBD1 | TRBV19 | ASTPDRRATNEKLF
TRBD1 | TRBV7-8 | ASSLDRVAYGYT
TRBD1 | TRBV2 | ASTGQGGNQPQH
TRBD1 | TRBV4-1 | ASSPLTGTEGNTIY
NA | TRBV5-8 | ASSWGTPGLF
NA | TRBV25-1 | ASSDSVKETQY
NA | TRBV2 | ASSVTTSSYNEQF
TRBD1 | TRBV25-1 | ASSPTGVKNIQY
NA | TRBV18 | ASSPQEGSITEAF
NA | TRBV7-6 | ASSPRGLNKQY
TRBD2 | TRBV5-6 | ASSLVVAGVGEQY
TRBD1 | TRBV6-1 | ASRDRVPNTEAF
NA | TRBV7-2 | ASSFWRVQETQY
NA | TRBV4-1 | ASSQETTYSNQPQH
NA | TRBV19 | ASSIGSGDYGYT
NA | TRBV18 | ASSPGPGGNQPQH
NA | TRBV6-1 | ASSEVTDRSSRRTQH
NA | TRBV5-4 | ASSLGSGIRETQY
NA | TRBV5-1 | ASSYSGSLYNEQF
TRBD2 | TRBV5-1 | ASSPSGSGYEQY
NA | TRBV29-1 | SVETERGY
NA | TRBV15 | ATSTGASEKLF
TRBD2 | TRBV30 | AWRKRGSQGQF
TRBD2 | TRBV7-3 | ASSSNRLAGFNEQF